Given below is one T cell receptor (beta chain) in context. The sample comes from a study of T cell changes during pregnancy in multiple sclerosis. The method was immunoSEQ multiplex PCR; TCRdb's version includes in-frame clones alone and lacks a portion of them. The repertoire holds about 54,000 clones, with about 90% as singletons. V was cut by 6 bases and J by 1 base, with 13 bases left in between. Germline V gives CDR1 SGHNT, CDR2 YYREEE (reference sequence). This CDR3 has 14 residues. The sequence was obtained from a female donor in good health, enrolled as a control in a pregnancy study. The sample was peripheral blood, taken after pregnancy. The rearrangement uses TRBV5-4 and TRBJ2-5; D ambiguous. Here the CDR3 reads CASTSSGFQETQYF. DNA for the CDR3: TGTGCCAGCACCTCCTCGGGTTTCCAAGAGACCCAGTACTTC.